This T cell receptor (beta chain) was captured in a study of T cells in Graves' hyperthyroidism and ophthalmopathy. This clonotype was counted at least ten times. Progressors' blood was drawn at hyperthyroidism diagnosis, before ophthalmopathy symptoms. Germline lookup yields CDR1 MDHEN and CDR2 SYDVKM. Between the trimmed V and J ends, which lost 4 bases and 5 bases, there was a span of 20 bases. The CDR3 runs to 16 residues. The TCR beta CDR3 regions underwent amplification using RNA transcripts as the source. TCR CDR3 underwent first-round RT-PCR with the HTBI primer set. In TCRdb, the multiplex PCR reads were re-called with MiXCR into one record per CDR3 protein. The repertoire holds 300,000 to 450,000 distinct CDR3 sequences, with 15% to 18% as singletons.

The TCR sequence derives from a woman aged 18-35 years with Graves' hyperthyroidism that later progressed to Graves' ophthalmopathy. The sequenced sample was blood. V usage is TRBV28 and J usage is TRBJ1-2; the D gene is possibly TRBD1 (6 bases). DNA of the CDR3: TGTGCCAGCAGTTCACCGTACAGGGACGCATCTTATGGCTACACCTTC. Translating gives CASSSPYRDASYGYTF.